These 27 T cell receptor beta chains were all obtained from the same sample, sequenced in a study of blood T cells in healthy people across ages. Combining a sample-barcoded 5' primer with a J-beta primer mix, a second PCR ran for about 7 to 11 cycles. MiXCR, run by TCRdb on the 5' RACE reads, gives a single entry per CDR3 protein. The table has under 2,000,000 distinct CDR3 sequences, around half seen once. Sequenced input: blood. The source is a woman aged 40 to 50 in good health.

The rearrangement links TRBV27 to TRBJ2-1; D uncertain. The CDR3 length is 14 residues. V was pared by 5 bases and J by 9 bases, with 17 bases between. Germline-derived CDR1 and CDR2 are MNHEY and SMNVEV (reference sequence). This chain's CDR3 is CASSDREVLGEQFF. CDR3 coding DNA: TGTGCCAGCAGTGACCGTGAGGTTCTTGGTGAGCAGTTCTTC.

The J gene is TRBJ2-7, the V gene TRBV10-3, with a weak D call TRBD2 (6 bases). Trimming shortened V by 6 bases and J by 6 bases, and 12 bases separated the two germline ends. From germline, CDR1 is ENHRY and CDR2 SYGVKD. CDR3 length equals 12 residues. This CDR3 reads CAIREGGREQYF. CDR3 in DNA: TGTGCCATCAGGGAGGGAGGACGCGAGCAGTACTTC.

V gene TRBV5-1 combines with J gene TRBJ1-2, with no clear D. Germline CDR1 and CDR2: SGHRS and YFSETQ. This CDR3 region has 15 residues. V lost 0 bases and J lost 3, with 12 bases in between. In nucleotides, the CDR3 is TGCGCCAGCAGCTTGGGGGAAGGGCTCGACTATGGCTACACCTTC. It specifies CASSLGEGLDYGYTF.

The chain couples TRBV24-1 to TRBJ2-3, with TRBD2 identical over 8 bases. The germline gives CDR1 KGHDR, CDR2 SFDVKD. Trimming removed 4 bases from V and 2 bases from J; junction bases left unmatched: 7. This CDR3 contains 16 residues. This CDR3 reads CATSDPTGGDTDTQYF. In DNA form, the CDR3 reads TGTGCCACCAGTGACCCAACGGGGGGGGACACAGATACGCAGTATTTT.

The chain combines TRBV5-4 with TRBJ2-7; D is ambiguous. In germline, CDR1 is SGHNT, CDR2 YYREEE (reference sequence). The germline V and J ends were trimmed by 1 base and 2 bases, with 13 bases remaining between them. This CDR3 is built from 15 residues. The CDR3 reads CASSLPSGGPYEQYF. CDR3 DNA: TGTGCCAGCAGCTTGCCGAGTGGTGGCCCCTACGAGCAGTACTTC.

This clonotype was found a few times. The chain is built from TRBV21-1 and TRBJ2-3; the table's D call TRBD1 went unverified against the DNA. TRBV21-1 is shown as a pseudogene. The CDR3 consists of 13 residues. The CDR3 bases are TGTGCCAGGACAGGGAGAGTAACAGATACGCAGTATTTT. It translates to CARTGRVTDTQYF.

The V call is TRBV9, the J call TRBJ2-1; TRBD2 might be the D (5 bases). The CDR3 length is 15 residues. With 3 bases removed from V and 7 bases from J, the gap between germline ends came to 17 bases. In germline, CDR1 is SGDLS, CDR2 YYNGEE. CDR3 coding DNA: TGTGCCAGCAGCGCCGCGGGTGGGAATCTAAATGAGCAGTTCTTC. Its translation is CASSAAGGNLNEQFF.

The chain recombines TRBV12-3 or TRBV12-4 with TRBJ1-2; possibly TRBD1 for D (5 bases). V was shortened by 3 bases and J by 7 bases, with 15 bases between the two germline ends. This CDR3 has 14 amino acids. This CDR3 reads CASSFSRVTGGYTF. CDR3 DNA sequence: TGTGCCAGCAGTTTTAGCAGGGTAACTGGTGGCTACACCTTC.

The chain carries TRBV5-1 and TRBJ2-5; D not resolved. V shed 2 bases and J shed 4 bases, with 15 bases lying between them. This CDR3 spans 15 amino acids. The germline V gene encodes CDR1 SGHRS and CDR2 YFSETQ. This CDR3 reads CASSFFARLGETQYF. The CDR3 DNA is TGCGCCAGCAGCTTTTTTGCACGTCTGGGAGAGACCCAGTACTTC.

This clonotype was detected only a few times. The CDR3 DNA sequence: TGTGCTAGTGGTTTGGCCCGACTAGCGGGGGGGCCTCTCCCAGATACGCAGTATTTT. Residues: CASGLARLAGGPLPDTQYF. The chain is built from TRBV12-5 and TRBJ2-3; 14 nucleotides align to TRBD2. Trimming removed 1 base from V and 4 bases from J; junction bases left unmatched: 10. The CDR3 has 19 residues. Germline CDR1 LGHNT, CDR2 FRNRAP.

This clonotype was observed a handful of times. The chain employs TRBV5-1 and TRBJ2-1; no clear D. The CDR3 is 15 residues long. Trimming took off 0 bases at V and 0 bases at J, with 7 bases between the two ends. Germline V gene sequence: CDR1 SGHRS, CDR2 YFSETQ. The CDR3 sequence: CASSLEQISYNEQFF. The CDR3 region has the DNA TGCGCCAGCAGCTTGGAACAAATCTCCTACAATGAGCAGTTCTTC. Using reference TRBV5-1 and TRBJ2-1 for the parts outside the CDR3, the full variable domain is KAGVTQTPRYLIKTRGQQVTLSCSPISGHRSVSWYQQTPGQGLQFLFEYFSETQRNKGNFPGRFSGRQFSNSRSEMNVSTLELGDSALYLCASSLEQISYNEQFFGPGTRLTVL.

The chain is built from TRBV20-1 and TRBJ2-1; 7 nucleotides align to TRBD1. From germline, CDR1 is DFQATT and CDR2 SNEGSKA (reference sequence). J was trimmed by 1 base and V by 6 bases; bases with no gene match: 6. This CDR3 comprises 14 residues. The CDR3 loop is CSADTGDSYNEQFF. The CDR3 bases are TGCAGTGCGGATACAGGGGATTCCTACAATGAGCAGTTCTTC.

In its sample, this clonotype was seen a few times. The gene calls are TRBV5-6 and TRBJ2-5, with a tentative D call TRBD1 (5 bases). Trimming shortened V by 4 bases and J by 5 bases, and 18 bases separated the two germline ends. Germline V gene data show CDR1 as SGHDT and CDR2 as YYEEEE. The CDR3 is made up of 15 amino acids. This CDR3 reads CASSPYRSPAETQYF. In nucleotides, the CDR3 is TGTGCCAGCAGCCCCTACAGGTCCCCCGCGGAGACCCAGTACTTC.

This clonotype has a handful of counts. The rearrangement links TRBV20-1 to TRBJ2-5; D could derive from TRBD1 or TRBD2 (5 bases each). V was cut by 6 bases and J by 0 bases, with 11 bases left in between. The CDR3 sequence is 13 residues long. Germline V CDR1 and CDR2: DFQATT, SNEGSKA (reference sequence). As DNA, the CDR3 is TGCAGTGCAACGGGACGGAACCAAGAGACCCAGTACTTC. Its protein is CSATGRNQETQYF.

In this sample, this clonotype turned up once. This chain joins TRBV27 and TRBJ2-4, with D tentatively TRBD1 (6 bases). This CDR3 has 14 residues. V lost 9 bases, J lost 1 base, and 13 bases lay in between. Germline CDR1 and CDR2: MNHEY and SMNVEV (reference sequence). CDR3 sequence reads: CASTGYGAKNIQYF. In DNA, the CDR3 is TGTGCCAGTACAGGGTATGGGGCCAAAAACATTCAGTACTTC.

The rearrangement uses TRBV20-1 and TRBJ2-5, with 11 bases matching TRBD2. V was clipped by 3 bases and J by 4 bases; unmatched bases: 7. From germline, CDR1 is DFQATT and CDR2 SNEGSKA (reference sequence). This CDR3 is built from 15 residues. In nucleotides, the CDR3 is TGCAGTGCTAGCCAGACTAGCGGGGTAGGAGAGACCCAGTACTTC. Amino acid sequence: CSASQTSGVGETQYF.

The chain couples TRBV29-1 to TRBJ1-2; 8 bases are shared with TRBD1. J gave up 8 bases and V 6 bases, and 5 bases lay outside the gene matches. Germline V gene data show CDR1 as SQVTM and CDR2 as ANQGSEA. This CDR3 is built from 11 residues. The CDR3 DNA reads as TGCAGCGTGCACAGGGGGAGCGGCTACACCTTC. Amino acids: CSVHRGSGYTF. Looking up the rest from reference TRBV29-1 and TRBJ1-2 gives the full variable domain: SAVISQKPSRDICQRGTSLTIQCQVDSQVTMMFWYRQQPGQSLTLIATANQGSEATYESGFVIDKFPISRPNLTFSTLTVSNMSPEDSSIYLCSVHRGSGYTFGSGTRLTVV.

The genes are TRBV20-1 and TRBJ2-4; 13 bases agree with TRBD2. Unmatched junction bases numbered 6, after V lost 7 bases and J lost 0 bases. Germline CDR1 is DFQATT and CDR2 is SNEGSKA (reference sequence). The CDR3 consists of 16 residues. In nucleotides, the CDR3 is TGCAGTGTCGGACTAGCGGGGGCCCTAGCCAAAAACATTCAGTACTTC. This encodes CSVGLAGALAKNIQYF.

In its sample, this clonotype was seen a few times. The chain couples TRBV7-2 to TRBJ2-3; 14 bases line up with TRBD2. The trim removed 1 base at V and 2 bases at J, leaving 8 bases unmatched. The CDR3 has 19 residues. Germline CDR1 reads SGHTA; CDR2 reads FQGNSA. CDR3 coding DNA: TGTGCCAGCAGCTTAGTTTTCGGGACTAGCGGGGGTCACACAGATACGCAGTATTTT. The encoded protein is CASSLVFGTSGGHTDTQYF. Filled out from reference TRBV7-2 and TRBJ2-3, the complete variable domain reads GAGVSQSPSNKVTEKGKDVELRCDPISGHTALYWYRQSLGQGLEFLIYFQGNSAPDKSGLPSDRFSAERTGGSVSTLTIQRTQQEDSAVYLCASSLVFGTSGGHTDTQYFGPGTRLTVL.

This sequence joins TRBV27 and TRBJ2-1; 13 positions agree with TRBD2. This CDR3 has 17 amino acids. V was clipped by 1 base and J by 3 bases; unmatched bases: 3. From germline, CDR1 is MNHEY and CDR2 SMNVEV (reference sequence). The CDR3 DNA is TGTGCCAGCAGTTTATACCGGACTAGCGGGGGCTACAATGAGCAGTTCTTC. It is translated as CASSLYRTSGGYNEQFF.

The V call is TRBV6-2 or TRBV6-3, the J call TRBJ2-1; no clear D gene. V shed 5 bases and J shed 1 base, with 18 bases lying between them. This CDR3 is built from 17 residues. Germline lookup yields CDR1 MNHEY and CDR2 SVGEGT. The CDR3 DNA is TGTGCCAGCAGTCACCTCAGAAACGCGAGGTCCTACAATGAGCAGTTCTTC. It translates to CASSHLRNARSYNEQFF.

This sequence joins TRBV7-2 and TRBJ2-3; 7 bases fit TRBD2. The CDR3 spans 14 residues. Germline values: CDR1 SGHTA, CDR2 FQGNSA. After removal of 3 bases from V and 6 bases from J, the junction contained 6 bases not matched to a gene. The CDR3 coding sequence is TGTGCCAGCAGCTTGGTGGGACTACCGGATACGCAGTATTTT. It codes for CASSLVGLPDTQYF. Full variable domain (rest looked up from reference TRBV7-2 and TRBJ2-3): GAGVSQSPSNKVTEKGKDVELRCDPISGHTALYWYRQSLGQGLEFLIYFQGNSAPDKSGLPSDRFSAERTGGSVSTLTIQRTQQEDSAVYLCASSLVGLPDTQYFGPGTRLTVL.

V usage is TRBV30 and J usage is TRBJ1-2; TRBD1 matches at 10 bases. Germline values: CDR1 GTSNPN, CDR2 SVGIG (reference sequence). The CDR3 sequence is 14 residues long. After removal of 2 bases from V and 2 bases from J, the junction contained 2 bases not matched to a gene. Here the CDR3 DNA reads TGTGCCTGGAGTCGGGACAGGGGAAACTATGGCTACACCTTC. Amino acids: CAWSRDRGNYGYTF. Full variable domain (missing parts from reference TRBV30 and TRBJ1-2): SQTIHQWPATLVQPVGSPLSLECTVEGTSNPNLYWYRQAAGRGLQLLFYSVGIGQISSEVPQNLSASRPQDRQFILSSKKLLLSDSGFYLCAWSRDRGNYGYTFGSGTRLTVV.

The chain recombines TRBV10-2 with TRBJ2-4; D is ambiguous. V lost 3 bases to trimming and J lost 4 bases, with 4 bases between them. The CDR3 length is 12 residues. Germline lookup yields CDR1 WSHSY and CDR2 SAAADI. The CDR3 sequence: CASSDAKNIQYF. The DNA for the CDR3 is TGCGCCAGCAGTGATGCGAAAAACATTCAGTACTTC.

With respect to this clonotype: This clone may be a read error of a much larger clone one base away. V and J are TRBV5-8 and TRBJ1-2; D might be TRBD1 (6 bases). CDR3 size: 14 residues. The V and J ends lost 4 bases and 7 bases respectively, with 17 bases between them. CDR1 is SGHTS, CDR2 YDEGEE, per germline. The CDR3: CASSVQGPISGYTF. The CDR3 DNA follows: TGTGCCAGCAGCGTGCAGGGGCCGATTTCTGGCTACACCTTC.

The CDR3 nucleotides are TGTGCCAGCAGCCTACAGGGTGGAGAAAACATTCAGTACTTC. This sequence encodes CASSLQGGENIQYF. The chain uses TRBV5-6 and TRBJ2-4, with D perhaps matching TRBD1 (6 bases). Looked up from germline, CDR1 is SGHDT and CDR2 is YYEEEE. This CDR3 is 14 amino acids long. V was shortened by 4 bases and J by 5 bases, with 13 bases between the two germline ends.

V usage is TRBV6-2 or TRBV6-3 and J usage is TRBJ1-4, with 7 bases fitting TRBD1. CDR3 length equals 17 residues. J was trimmed by 0 bases and V by 6 bases; bases with no gene match: 10. Germline lookup yields CDR1 MNHEY and CDR2 SVGEGT. CDR3: CASRLMGQTATNEKLFF. The DNA for the CDR3 is TGTGCCAGCAGACTAATGGGACAGACTGCAACTAATGAAAAACTGTTTTTT.